This T cell receptor beta chain was identified in a study of identical twins. Unique molecular identifiers were present on the cDNA, which also gained a universal primer site by template switching. TCRdb redid the calling of the 5' RACE reads with MiXCR, one entry per CDR3 protein. The repertoire holds 200,000 to 250,000 distinct CDR3 sequences, with more than 12% as singletons. CDR3 length equals 15 residues. Germline values: CDR1 SGHVS, CDR2 FQNEAQ. After removal of 5 bases from V and 3 bases from J, the junction contained 4 bases not matched to a gene. The chain has TRBV7-8 and TRBJ2-1; 10 bases fit TRBD2. The clonotype was recovered from a woman aged 18-29 years in good health. Sequencing was performed on memory (CD45RO+) T cells sorted from blood. In nucleotides, the CDR3 is TGTGCCAGCAGCCGTGGACTAGCGGTCTACAATGAGCAGTTCTTC. The encoded protein is CASSRGLAVYNEQFF.